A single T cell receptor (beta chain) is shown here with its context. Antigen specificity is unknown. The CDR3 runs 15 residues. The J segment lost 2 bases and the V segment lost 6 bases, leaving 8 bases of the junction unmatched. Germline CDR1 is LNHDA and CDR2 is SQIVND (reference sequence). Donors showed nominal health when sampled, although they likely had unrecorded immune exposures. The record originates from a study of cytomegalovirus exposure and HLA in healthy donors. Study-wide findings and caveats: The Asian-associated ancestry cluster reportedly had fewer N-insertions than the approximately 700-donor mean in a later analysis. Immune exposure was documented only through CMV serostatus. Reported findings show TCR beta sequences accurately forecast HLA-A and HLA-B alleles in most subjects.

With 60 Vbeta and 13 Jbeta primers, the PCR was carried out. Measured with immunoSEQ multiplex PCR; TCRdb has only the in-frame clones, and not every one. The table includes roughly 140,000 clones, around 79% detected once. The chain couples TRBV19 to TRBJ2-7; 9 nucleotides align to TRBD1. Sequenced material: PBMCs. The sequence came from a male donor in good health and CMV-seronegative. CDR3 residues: CASRGTGNYPYEQYF. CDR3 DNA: TGTGCCAGTAGAGGGACAGGGAACTACCCCTACGAGCAGTACTTC.